The clone carrying this T cell receptor (beta chain) appeared a few times. What it binds is not known. V shed 6 bases, J shed 6 bases, and the junction held 4 bases outside the gene matches. The CDR3 contains 15 residues. Germline V gene lookup returns CDR1 SEHNR and CDR2 FQNEAQ (reference sequence). For TCR beta, libraries came from iRepertoire HTBI primers and Arm-PCR of CDR3 regions. TCRdb re-called the multiplex PCR reads through MiXCR, storing one row per CDR3 protein. Here the sample spans roughly 420,000 distinct CDR3 sequences, around 15% being singletons. The data derive from a study of regulatory T cells in long-lasting Graves disease. Study results and limitations: Favored usage of TRBV28, TRBJ1-2 and TRBJ2-5 was recorded in persistent disease. Persistent Graves' patients showed less TCR diversity than newly diagnosed patients showed.

Specified time point: newly diagnosed GD, antithyroid drugs for less than 3 months. Extracted RNA from PBMCs served as the source of the TCR library. These data are also associated with another study on T cells in Graves' hyperthyroidism and ophthalmopathy. From that report: Diagnosing involved the use of clinical symptoms, serum thyroxine and TRAb, thyroid ultrasound and orbital computed tomography.

The origin of this receptor is a woman in her forties or fifties with Graves disease. The gene calls are TRBV7-9 and TRBJ2-2, with 13 bases matching TRBD2. The material sequenced was peripheral blood mononuclear cells (PBMCs), taken at new diagnosis, from a patient treated with antithyroid drugs. This CDR3 is CASSTGTSGAGELFF. The DNA for the CDR3 is TGTGCCAGCAGTACCGGGACTAGCGGGGCCGGGGAGCTGTTTTTT.